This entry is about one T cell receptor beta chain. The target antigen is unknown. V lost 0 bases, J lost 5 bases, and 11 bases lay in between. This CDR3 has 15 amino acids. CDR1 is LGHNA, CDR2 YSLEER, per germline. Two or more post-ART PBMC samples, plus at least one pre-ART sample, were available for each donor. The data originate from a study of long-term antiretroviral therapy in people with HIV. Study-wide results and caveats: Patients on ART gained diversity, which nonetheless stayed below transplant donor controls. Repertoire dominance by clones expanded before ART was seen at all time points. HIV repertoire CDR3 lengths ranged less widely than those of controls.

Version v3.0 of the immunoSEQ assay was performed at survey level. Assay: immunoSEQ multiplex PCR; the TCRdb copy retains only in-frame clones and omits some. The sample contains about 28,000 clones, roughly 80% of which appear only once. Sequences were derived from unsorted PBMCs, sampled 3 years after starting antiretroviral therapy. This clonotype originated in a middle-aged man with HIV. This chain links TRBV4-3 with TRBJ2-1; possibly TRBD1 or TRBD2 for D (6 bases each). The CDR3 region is CASSQDLEGDNEQFF. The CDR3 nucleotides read TGCGCCAGCAGCCAAGATTTGGAGGGGGACAATGAGCAGTTCTTC.